One sample yielded the 17 T cell receptor beta chains listed below, sequenced in a study of regulatory T cells in long-lasting Graves disease. Time point of the sample: persistent/refractory GD, antithyroid drugs over 5 years with positive TRAb. Scientists built the TCR library using RNA that was extracted from PBMCs. Relying on iRepertoire HTBI primers and Arm-PCR of CDR3 regions, the team built TCR beta libraries. TCRdb re-analysed the multiplex PCR reads in MiXCR, keeping a single row per CDR3 protein. There are over 300,000 distinct CDR3 sequences in the sample; about 20% occur only once, and roughly 27% lies in the top ten. The sample in question was peripheral blood mononuclear cells (PBMCs), obtained when the disease was refractory, from a patient treated with antithyroid drugs. Receptor source: a female donor with Graves disease.

This clonotype has ten or more counts. The chain uses TRBV3-1 and TRBJ1-5; D gene unclear. Trimming cost V 0 bases and J 5 bases, with 11 bases left between them. The germline V gene encodes CDR1 LGHDT and CDR2 YNNKEL (reference sequence). CDR3 length: 15 amino acids. CDR3 coding DNA: TGTGCCAGCAGCCAAGACGAAGGATCGCATCAGCCCCAGCATTTT. As protein: CASSQDEGSHQPQHF.

This clonotype was detected only a few times. The CDR3 nucleotides read TGTGCCAGCTCACGGGGAGGAAATAATTCACCCCTCCACTTT. It codes for CASSRGGNNSPLHF. V gene TRBV18 combines with J gene TRBJ1-6, with D uncertain. From germline, CDR1 is KGHSH and CDR2 LQKENI. The CDR3 runs 14 residues. Trimming cost V 4 bases and J 5 bases, with 9 bases left between them.

The genes are TRBV11-2 and TRBJ1-6; D might be TRBD1 (6 bases). Between the trimmed V and J ends, which lost 0 bases and 2 bases, there was a span of 14 bases. The germline V gene has CDR1 SGHAT and CDR2 FQNNGV. This CDR3 has 18 amino acids. The CDR3 coding sequence is TGTGCCAGCAGCTTAGATACGGGGGCTGGCCCCTATAATTCACCCCTCCACTTT. Its translation: CASSLDTGAGPYNSPLHF.

The V and J genes are TRBV9 and TRBJ2-4; 10 bases align to TRBD1. The germline V gene encodes CDR1 SGDLS and CDR2 YYNGEE. The CDR3 extends over 14 amino acids. V was clipped by 3 bases and J by 7 bases; unmatched bases: 4. The CDR3 here is CASSGQGASNIQYF. CDR3 bases: TGTGCCAGCAGCGGACAGGGGGCTTCGAACATTCAGTACTTC.

This clonotype occurred a few times. V gene TRBV4-2 combines with J gene TRBJ2-7, with D perhaps given as TRBD1 or TRBD2 (6 bases each). The CDR3 is made up of 16 amino acids. Germline V gives CDR1 LGHNA, CDR2 YNFKEQ. Between the trimmed V and J ends, which lost 1 base and 6 bases, there was a span of 19 bases. The DNA for the CDR3 is TGTGCCAGCAGCCAAGGGGTAGGGGGGCGTTCGGGCGAGCAGTACTTC. It codes for CASSQGVGGRSGEQYF.

At least ten counts were recorded for this clonotype. One junction end disagrees with the germline gene, perhaps due to a read error. The CDR3 region is CASSNLGQRNTHF. CDR3 nucleotide sequence: TGTGCCAGCAGTAACCTCGGACAGAGGAACACCCACTTC. The rearrangement links TRBV6-1 to TRBJ1-2, with D perhaps TRBD1 (6 bases). This CDR3 contains 13 residues. Germline V CDR1 and CDR2: MNHNS, SASEGT.

In this sample, this clonotype turned up a few times. The chain joins TRBV11-2 to TRBJ2-1; possibly TRBD2 for D (5 bases). Germline V gene sequence: CDR1 SGHAT, CDR2 FQNNGV. The CDR3 loop spans 18 amino acids. Trimming shortened V by 1 base and J by 3 bases, and 19 bases separated the two germline ends. CDR3 in amino acids: CASSLAPGSGEHYNEQFF. For the CDR3, the DNA is TGTGCCAGCAGCTTAGCCCCTGGAAGCGGAGAACACTACAATGAGCAGTTCTTC.

The J gene is TRBJ1-1, the V gene TRBV6-1; perhaps TRBD1 as D (5 bases). Germline CDR1 reads MNHNS; CDR2 reads SASEGT. Trimming took 7 bases from V and 1 from J, leaving 13 bases between them. CDR3 length equals 14 residues. CDR3 nucleotide sequence: TGTGCCAGCACTTCGGCCACAGGGAACACTGAAGCTTTCTTT. Amino acid sequence: CASTSATGNTEAFF.

This clonotype was detected many times. V is TRBV27 and J is TRBJ1-1; TRBD1 aligns across 9 bases. Trimming took 6 bases from V and 1 from J; bases not matched to a gene: 3. There are 14 residues in the CDR3. Germline V gene lookup returns CDR1 MNHEY and CDR2 SMNVEV (reference sequence). CDR3 protein: CASSPTGGNTEAFF. CDR3 DNA sequence: TGTGCCAGCAGCCCGACAGGGGGGAACACTGAAGCTTTCTTT.

This clonotype was seen many times. V usage is TRBV2 and J usage is TRBJ1-2; no clear D. The germline gives CDR1 SNHLY, CDR2 FYNNEI. The CDR3 runs to 13 residues. Trimming took off 6 bases at V and 4 bases at J, with 12 bases between the two ends. The CDR3 nucleotides read TGTGCCAGCAGCCAGGACGAGAGCTATGGCTACACCTTC. It encodes CASSQDESYGYTF.

The rearrangement links TRBV27 to TRBJ1-1; 8 bases line up with TRBD1. The germline gives CDR1 MNHEY, CDR2 SMNVEV (reference sequence). Trimming at V came to 6 bases and at J to 7 bases, leaving 7 bases not matched to a gene. The CDR3 covers 13 residues. In DNA form, the CDR3 reads TGTGCCAGCAGAGGGACAGGCGCTATTGAAGCTTTCTTT. Its translation: CASRGTGAIEAFF.

The V gene is TRBV28, the J gene TRBJ2-3; possibly TRBD2 for D (6 bases). V shed 6 bases and J shed 4 bases, with 17 bases lying between them. The germline V gene has CDR1 MDHEN and CDR2 SYDVKM. The CDR3 has 15 residues. CDR3 in amino acids: CASRNRPAGSDTQYF. The CDR3 DNA is TGTGCCAGCAGAAACAGGCCCGCGGGATCAGATACGCAGTATTTT.

The chain couples TRBV10-2 to TRBJ2-5; no definite D call. Germline CDR1 and CDR2: WSHSY and SAAADI. The CDR3 has 13 residues. V lost 6 bases and J 6 bases, leaving 14 bases between the germline ends. In nucleotides, the CDR3 is TGCGCCAGCAGAGACTCTATTGGCAAGACCCAGTACTTC. Protein product: CASRDSIGKTQYF.

This clonotype was detected only a few times. The J gene is TRBJ2-7, the V gene TRBV30; TRBD2 agrees at 8 bases. The length of the CDR3 is 14 residues. CDR1 GTSNPN and CDR2 SVGIG come from the germline V gene (reference sequence). Trimming took 4 bases from V and 3 from J; bases not matched to a gene: 8. CDR3 sequence: CAWTRGGGSYEQYF. As DNA, the CDR3 is TGTGCCTGGACCCGGGGGGGCGGGAGCTACGAGCAGTACTTC.

This clonotype was counted at least ten times. The chain uses TRBV7-2 and TRBJ1-2; D perhaps matches TRBD1 (6 bases). Per the germline V gene, CDR1 is SGHTA and CDR2 is FQGNSA. The length of the CDR3 is 15 residues. V shed 5 bases and J shed 4 bases, with 17 bases lying between them. CDR3 in DNA: TGTGCCAGCAGCCTTGAACCGGACAGAACCTATGGCTACACCTTC. Its protein product is CASSLEPDRTYGYTF.

This clonotype appeared many times. This chain joins TRBV12-3 or TRBV12-4 and TRBJ1-1; possible D gene TRBD1, 5 bases. V was trimmed by 6 bases and J by 3 bases, leaving 11 bases between them. The length of the CDR3 is 13 residues. CDR3 region: CASRLQAHTEAFF. CDR3 coding DNA: TGTGCCAGCAGGCTACAGGCTCACACTGAAGCTTTCTTT.

Note on this clonotype: This is likely a read error, given that the CDR3 carries no conserved phenylalanine or tryptophan at its end. The chain links TRBV2 to TRBJ1-1, with 7 bases lining up with TRBD1. Germline V lookup: CDR1 SNHLY, CDR2 FYNNEI. The V and J ends lost 7 bases and 5 bases, in that order; junction bases with no gene match: 10. CDR3 size: 14 residues. The CDR3 protein is CASIDPRGLTEAFL. CDR3 nucleotides: TGTGCCAGCATCGACCCGAGGGGGCTTACTGAAGCTTTCCTT.